This T cell receptor beta chain was recorded in a study of T cells in Graves' hyperthyroidism and ophthalmopathy. This clonotype was counted ten times or more. No antigen is known for it. Fresh peripheral blood, around 11 ml of it, supplied the PBMCs. Notes on the study in general: Most thyroid clonotypes that were expanded above 0.001 also turned up in blood. The model identified upcoming ophthalmopathy a median approximately 6.5 months ahead of onset.

TCR beta CDR3 region amplification was performed from RNA transcripts. TCR CDR3 regions were first amplified by RT-PCR with HTBI primers. From the multiplex PCR reads, TCRdb called clonotypes with MiXCR, one entry per CDR3 protein. Of roughly 400,000 distinct CDR3 sequences in the sample, 11% to 15% were seen once. Material: blood. The sequence was obtained from a man between 45 and 60 years old with Graves' ophthalmopathy.

The CDR3 nucleotides read TGTGCCAGCAGTGTTGGGGGAATTCTCTACGAGCAGTACTTC. It specifies CASSVGGILYEQYF. This sequence joins TRBV2 and TRBJ2-7; either TRBD1 or TRBD2 may fit D (5 bases each). This CDR3 has 14 residues. CDR1 and CDR2 (germline): SNHLY, FYNNEI. Trimming took 4 bases from V and 3 from J, leaving 13 bases between them.